This entry describes one T cell receptor beta chain. The CDR3 covers 16 residues. CDR1 DFQATT and CDR2 SNEGSKA come from the germline V gene (reference sequence). With V trimmed by 3 bases and J by 4 bases, 14 bases remained unmatched. After 5'RACE with constant-segment primers, TCR alpha and TCR beta cDNA libraries carrying sample barcodes and UMIs were obtained. TCRdb processed the 5' RACE reads anew with MiXCR; each CDR3 protein has one entry. The sample includes about 340,000 distinct CDR3 sequences, 13% to 15% of them seen just once. This sample stems from a study of T-cell memory formation after mild COVID-19. Study details: TCR clusters showed largely donor specificity.

The chain combines TRBV20-1 with TRBJ2-5, with 7 bases identical to TRBD2. This receptor was taken from a man aged 18 to 30 who had mild COVID-19 (a few samples of this study predate the infection). Cell type and time point are not known. The sample consisted of PBMCs or a T cell subset sorted from them (not recorded which). The chain's CDR3 is CSAREPSGGRRETQYF. The CDR3 coding sequence is TGCAGTGCTAGGGAGCCGTCGGGGGGTAGAAGAGAGACCCAGTACTTC.